Listed below are T cell receptor beta chains from one sample, sequenced in a study of blood T cell repertoires in COVID-19. The table came from immunoSEQ multiplex PCR; TCRdb's copy has only in-frame clones and leaves some out. Here the sample spans about 300,000 clones, 89% being singletons. Sequenced: peripheral blood. These receptors originate from a woman in her thirties with COVID-19, enrolled during active disease. Each CDR3 is given with its conserved first and last residue.

>TRBV19
CASRPGGFSGNTIYF
>TRBV2
CASRSGNTNTEAFF
>TRBV14
CASSQATDRHEQFF
>TRBV19
CASSIGLAGGPSTDTQYF
>TRBV5-8
CASSSGTRGKETQYF
>TRBV30
CAWSVGISSYEQYF
>TRBV18
CASSPLGTRNTGELFF
>TRBV27
CASSFKITGELFF
>TRBV19
CASSYPGLAGAATGEQFF
>TRBV3-1/TRBV3-2
CASSLAGGYTGELFF
>TRBV6-2/TRBV6-3
CASSGAGALPTDTQYF
>TRBV13
CASSSVAGAPPEQYF
>TRBV6-5
CASRAGTPRLGEQFF
>TRBV18
CASSPIQGGDYGYTF
>TRBV3-1/TRBV3-2
CASSHTTSGGDNEQFF
>TRBV5-5
CASSGDRANYNEQFF
>TRBV6-5
CASSSRGLTEAFF
>TRBV6-5
CASSYSGPQETQYF